These 20 T cell receptor beta chains came from one sample sequenced in a study of T cells in pancreatic ductal adenocarcinoma. The method was immunoSEQ multiplex PCR; TCRdb's version includes in-frame clones alone and lacks a portion of them. Of about 11,000 clones in the sample, approximately 90% were seen once. Selected pancreatic ductal adenocarcinoma patients had undergone surgery without neoadjuvant therapy. The sequenced sample consisted of PBMCs. Every receptor here comes from a human donor with pancreatic ductal adenocarcinoma.

The V call is TRBV9, the J call TRBJ1-2; 8 nucleotides agree with TRBD1. Germline V lookup: CDR1 SGDLS, CDR2 YYNGEE. The CDR3 is 16 amino acids. V shed 0 bases, J shed 5 bases, and the junction held 9 bases outside the gene matches. The CDR3 sequence is CASSVEAGQAPYGYTF. In DNA form, the CDR3 reads TGTGCCAGCAGCGTAGAGGCGGGACAGGCACCTTATGGCTACACCTTC.

In this sample, this clone turned up once. The chain has TRBV9 and TRBJ2-5; TRBD1 matches 7 bases. CDR3 size: 14 residues. CDR1 and CDR2 from the germline V gene are SGDLS and YYNGEE. Trimming at V came to 2 bases and at J to 5 bases, leaving 6 bases not matched to a gene. The CDR3 DNA reads TGTGCCAGCAGCGTTCAGGGGGAGAGGGAGACCCAGTACTTC. Translation: CASSVQGERETQYF.

The J gene is TRBJ2-7, the V gene TRBV7-8, with D possibly matching TRBD2 (7 bases). Deletions cut 10 bases from V and 3 bases from J, with 13 bases between. The CDR3 loop spans 12 amino acids. The germline CDR1 and CDR2 sequences are SGHVS and FQNEAQ. The CDR3 coding sequence is TGTGCCACCTGGGGGGGCGACTACGAGCAGTACTTC. Its translation: CATWGGDYEQYF.

This chain connects TRBV4-2 to TRBJ2-5, with TRBD1 matching 9 bases. The CDR3 is 14 residues long. The junction had 0 bases not matched to a gene; V was cut back by 1 base and J by 3 bases. The germline V gene encodes CDR1 LGHNA and CDR2 YNFKEQ. In DNA, the CDR3 is TGTGCCAGCAGCCAAGGACAGGGGGAAGAGACCCAGTACTTC. It yields the protein CASSQGQGEETQYF.

The chain couples TRBV5-4 to TRBJ1-6, with 10 nucleotides matching TRBD1. The V and J ends lost 5 bases and 10 bases, in that order; junction bases with no gene match: 6. This CDR3 is 14 amino acids long. Germline loops: CDR1 SGHNT, CDR2 YYREEE (reference sequence). CDR3 amino acids: CASSFDRGLSPLHF. The CDR3 DNA sequence: TGTGCCAGCAGTTTTGACAGGGGGCTGTCACCCCTCCACTTT.

J is TRBJ2-5 and V is TRBV7-2; 10 bases line up with TRBD2. With V trimmed by 5 bases and J by 5 bases, 11 bases remained unmatched. The germline V gene encodes CDR1 SGHTA and CDR2 FQGNSA. This CDR3 is built from 16 residues. CDR3: CASSLGAGGRYETQYF. The CDR3 coding sequence is TGTGCCAGCAGCCTGGGAGCGGGAGGGCGGTACGAGACCCAGTACTTC.

The chain carries TRBV19 and TRBJ2-7, with D possibly called TRBD1 or TRBD2 (5 bases each). This CDR3 has 15 amino acids. Trimming pared 6 bases from V and 1 base from J, leaving 16 bases between. The germline gives CDR1 LNHDA, CDR2 SQIVND (reference sequence). This CDR3 reads CASRTTGTESYEQYF. As DNA, the CDR3 is TGTGCCAGTAGAACCACTGGGACGGAATCCTACGAGCAGTACTTC.

The chain employs TRBV9 and TRBJ2-2; TRBD2 matches 11 bases. This CDR3 is 19 amino acids long. After removal of 3 bases from V and 4 bases from J, the junction contained 14 bases not matched to a gene. The germline V gene has CDR1 SGDLS and CDR2 YYNGEE. Written as DNA, the CDR3 is TGTGCCAGCAGCGCCCGGGGGGGTAGCGGGAGGGCCCGCACCGGGGAGCTGTTTTTT. It specifies CASSARGGSGRARTGELFF.

The chain links TRBV7-2 to TRBJ2-4; D is unclear. Per germline, CDR1 SGHTA and CDR2 FQGNSA. V gave up 5 bases and J gave up 4 bases, with 9 bases separating them. The CDR3 runs 13 residues. This CDR3 is CASSPRPKNIQYF. The CDR3, as DNA: TGTGCCAGCAGCCCGAGACCAAAAAACATTCAGTACTTC.

The CDR3 nucleotides read TGTGCCAGCAGTTTTGGTCTAAATTTGGGGAATGAGCAGTTCTTC. This translates into CASSFGLNLGNEQFF. The chain joins TRBV27 to TRBJ2-1; no reliable D call. There are 15 residues in the CDR3. Germline V gives CDR1 MNHEY, CDR2 SMNVEV (reference sequence). Trimming removed 3 bases from V and 7 bases from J, with 16 bases in between.

This clone was picked up a small number of times. The genes are TRBV19 and TRBJ2-5; a weak D match, TRBD2 (6 bases). CDR3 length equals 13 residues. Trimming pared 8 bases from V and 4 bases from J, leaving 14 bases between. Germline V CDR1 and CDR2: LNHDA, SQIVND (reference sequence). CDR3 sequence reads: CASGQWGGETQYF. The CDR3 region has the DNA TGTGCCAGTGGTCAATGGGGAGGAGAGACCCAGTACTTC.

V usage is TRBV7-3 and J usage is TRBJ2-7; D gene unclear. The CDR3 runs 13 residues. Trimming took off 1 base at V and 6 bases at J, with 10 bases between the two ends. The germline V gene has CDR1 SGHTA and CDR2 FQGTGA. The CDR3 coding sequence is TGTGCCAGCAGCTTAATAACCTCGGGCGAGCAGTACTTC. Amino acid sequence: CASSLITSGEQYF.

The chain recombines TRBV7-9 with TRBJ2-5; TRBD2 is a possible D gene (6 bases). The germline CDR1 and CDR2 sequences are SEHNR and FQNEAQ (reference sequence). Trimming removed 4 bases from V and 4 bases from J, with 19 bases in between. The CDR3 covers 16 residues. The CDR3 DNA reads as TGTGCCAGCAGCTCTATCGGCGGCGGGGTGGTAGAGACCCAGTACTTC. Translation gives CASSSIGGGVVETQYF. Complete variable domain (other parts from reference TRBV7-9 and TRBJ2-5): DTGVSQNPRHKITKRGQNVTFRCDPISEHNRLYWYRQTLGQGPEFLTYFQNEAQLEKSRLLSDRFSAERPKGSFSTLEIQRTEQGDSAMYLCASSSIGGGVVETQYFGPGTRLLVL.

Only a few counts were recorded for this clone. V usage is TRBV27 and J usage is TRBJ1-2; 9 bases line up with TRBD1. With 6 bases clipped from V and 5 bases from J, the junction kept 7 bases outside the gene matches. Germline V gene sequence: CDR1 MNHEY, CDR2 SMNVEV (reference sequence). There are 14 residues in the CDR3. CDR3 amino acids: CASSPDRGDYGYTF. CDR3 coding DNA: TGTGCCAGCAGCCCGGACAGGGGTGATTATGGCTACACCTTC.

The V gene is TRBV19, the J gene TRBJ1-5; possible D gene TRBD1, 6 bases. This CDR3 spans 17 amino acids. Germline loops: CDR1 LNHDA, CDR2 SQIVND (reference sequence). Trimming took 3 bases from V and 3 from J, leaving 18 bases between them. The CDR3 is CASSMTSGTPNNQPQHF. The CDR3 nucleotides are TGTGCCAGTAGTATGACATCCGGGACACCTAACAATCAGCCCCAGCATTTT. Variable domain in full (rest from reference TRBV19 and TRBJ1-5): DGGITQSPKYLFRKEGQNVTLSCEQNLNHDAMYWYRQDPGQGLRLIYYSQIVNDFQKGDIAEGYSVSREKKESFPLTVTSAQKNPTAFYLCASSMTSGTPNNQPQHFGDGTRLSIL.

This chain uses TRBV19 with TRBJ2-1; perhaps D is TRBD1 or TRBD2 (5 bases each). V lost 1 base and J 8 bases, leaving 15 bases between the germline ends. CDR1 is LNHDA, CDR2 SQIVND, per germline (reference sequence). The CDR3 is made up of 15 amino acids. CDR3 amino acids: CASSIGGASYDEQFF. CDR3 nucleotides: TGTGCCAGTAGTATAGGAGGGGCATCTTACGATGAGCAGTTCTTC.

The chain uses TRBV5-1 and TRBJ2-7; possible D gene TRBD2, 6 bases. Germline V gene sequence: CDR1 SGHRS, CDR2 YFSETQ. This CDR3 comprises 16 residues. Trimming left V 0 bases short and J 0 bases short, with 13 bases between. As DNA, the CDR3 is TGCGCCAGCAGCTTGGATTGGAGGGGAGGCTCCTACGAGCAGTACTTC. Amino acid sequence: CASSLDWRGGSYEQYF.

V gene TRBV11-2 combines with J gene TRBJ2-3, with D perhaps being TRBD1 or TRBD2 (5 bases each). Germline assignment: CDR1 SGHAT and CDR2 FQNNGV. The CDR3 is made up of 15 amino acids. The V end lost 7 bases, the J end lost 1 base, and 15 bases lay between the germline ends. For the CDR3, the DNA is TGTGCCAGCACGGACCGGGGCTCTGGCACAGATACGCAGTATTTT. Translated, it gives CASTDRGSGTDTQYF. The variable domain in full, with the rest retrieved from reference TRBV11-2 and TRBJ2-3, is EAGVAQSPRYKIIEKRQSVAFWCNPISGHATLYWYQQILGQGPKLLIQFQNNGVVDDSQLPKDRFSAERLKGVDSTLKIQPAKLEDSAVYLCASTDRGSGTDTQYFGPGTRLTVL.

This clone was counted once. The rearrangement joins TRBV7-9 to TRBJ2-7; D gene uncertain. Germline V CDR1 and CDR2: SEHNR, FQNEAQ (reference sequence). V gave up 5 bases and J gave up 4 bases, with 6 bases separating them. This CDR3 is built from 11 residues. CDR3 DNA sequence: TGTGCCAGCAGCCCTCAGTACGAGCAGTACTTC. Residues: CASSPQYEQYF.

The chain joins TRBV6-4 to TRBJ1-2, with 7 bases lining up with TRBD1. V shed 4 bases and J 4 bases; nucleotides not matched to a gene: 9. Germline V gene sequence: CDR1 MRHNA, CDR2 SNTAGT. The CDR3 is 15 residues long. This CDR3 reads CASSVGWGQSYGYTF. In DNA, the CDR3 is TGTGCCAGCAGTGTCGGCTGGGGACAGAGCTATGGCTACACCTTC.